This entry lists 5 T cell receptor beta chains sequenced from one sample in a study of T-cell memory formation after mild COVID-19. TCRdb recomputed calls from the 5' RACE reads with MiXCR, one row per CDR3 protein. Of 400,000 or so distinct CDR3 sequences listed, 15% to 25% are singletons. Sequencing used PBMCs or a T cell subset sorted from them (not recorded which). These TCRs come from an adult woman who had mild COVID-19 (a few samples of this study predate the infection). Cell type and time point are not known.

The V call is TRBV2, the J call TRBJ1-2; D gene unclear. V was pared by 4 bases and J by 8 bases, with 14 bases between. This CDR3 is 13 amino acids long. Germline V gene data show CDR1 as SNHLY and CDR2 as FYNNEI. CDR3 amino acids: CASSGISLQGYTF. As DNA, the CDR3 is TGTGCCAGCAGTGGGATTTCCCTTCAAGGCTACACCTTC.

This clonotype was detected a few times. The chain couples TRBV7-2 to TRBJ2-7; 13 bases line up with TRBD2. V was pared by 5 bases and J by 0 bases, with 4 bases of the junction left unmatched. The V gene's germline CDR1 is SGHTA and CDR2 FQGNSA. The CDR3 loop spans 16 amino acids. In DNA, the CDR3 is TGTGCCAGCAGCAAGACTAGCGGGAGGACCTCCTACGAGCAGTACTTC. Translating gives CASSKTSGRTSYEQYF.

The chain links TRBV7-6 to TRBJ2-5, with D tentatively TRBD1 or TRBD2 (7 bases each). This CDR3 contains 15 residues. Germline lookup yields CDR1 SGHVS and CDR2 FNYEAQ. V lost 3 bases and J lost 2, with 13 bases in between. The DNA of the CDR3 is TGTGCCAGCAGCTTGCAGGGGGGGCCTCAAGAGACCCAGTACTTC. Amino acids: CASSLQGGPQETQYF.

The rearrangement joins TRBV4-1 to TRBJ1-2, with 7 bases aligning to TRBD1. J lost 8 bases, V lost 0 bases, and 18 bases had no gene match. Germline V CDR1 and CDR2: MGHRA, YSYEKL. This CDR3 has 18 amino acids. In DNA, the CDR3 is TGCGCCAGCAGCCAAGATCCTCTATACCAGGGGGGACCCGGCGGCTACACCTTC. Translated, it gives CASSQDPLYQGGPGGYTF.

This chain joins TRBV12-3 or TRBV12-4 and TRBJ1-5; D not certain. This CDR3 is built from 16 residues. Deletions cut 4 bases from V and 4 bases from J, with 17 bases between. As DNA, the CDR3 is TGTGCCAGCAGTTCCGCTACACTGGAGGGAAATCAGCCCCAGCATTTT. It encodes CASSSATLEGNQPQHF.